The T cell receptor beta chain described here comes from a study of shared clonotypes between healthy human individuals. Clones were read by immunoSEQ multiplex PCR, and TCRdb kept only the in-frame ones, dropping some. The sample contains 2 million to 2.5 million clones, over 85% of which appear only once. The germline V and J ends were trimmed by 0 bases and 3 bases, with 14 bases remaining between them. The length of the CDR3 is 16 residues. CDR1 ENHRY and CDR2 SYGVKD come from the germline V gene. What was sequenced was naive CD4+ T cells from PBMCs. Regarding subset: CD45RA+ positively selected. The origin of this receptor is a man aged 18 to 30 in good health. Some clones in this sample may be carry-over from other donors' samples. The chain has TRBV10-3 and TRBJ1-1; D is unresolved. This CDR3 reads CAISESREGSDTEAFF. The CDR3 DNA is TGTGCCATCAGTGAGTCCCGAGAGGGCTCGGACACTGAAGCTTTCTTT.